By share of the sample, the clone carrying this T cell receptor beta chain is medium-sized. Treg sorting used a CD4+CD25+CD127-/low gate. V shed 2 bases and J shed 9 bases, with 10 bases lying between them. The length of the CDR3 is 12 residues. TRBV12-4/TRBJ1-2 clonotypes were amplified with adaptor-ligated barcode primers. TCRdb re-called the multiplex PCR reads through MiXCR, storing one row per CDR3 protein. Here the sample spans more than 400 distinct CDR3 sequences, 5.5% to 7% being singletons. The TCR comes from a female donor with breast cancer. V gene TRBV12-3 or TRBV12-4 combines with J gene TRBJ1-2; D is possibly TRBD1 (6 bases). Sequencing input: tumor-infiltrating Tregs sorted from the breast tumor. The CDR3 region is CASSLIQGSYTF. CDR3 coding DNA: TGTGCCAGCAGTTTAATACAGGGAAGCTACACCTTC.